This T cell receptor (beta chain) stems from a study of technical replicates of blood from a few donors. Repertoires were generated with immunoSEQ multiplex PCR, while TCRdb's copy carries only in-frame clones and drops some. The sample holds under 75,000 clones, approximately 84% seen once. This clone was recorded a few times. Germline V gene lookup returns CDR1 LNHDA and CDR2 SQIVND (reference sequence). With V trimmed by 0 bases and J by 1 base, 4 bases remained unmatched. This CDR3 spans 17 amino acids. The specimen was PBMCs. The source is a human donor in good health. Some clones in this sample may be carry-over from other donors' samples. V usage is TRBV19 and J usage is TRBJ2-1, with 9 positions matching TRBD1. CDR3 residues: CASSIDRGTGSYNEQFF. Written as DNA, the CDR3 is TGTGCCAGTAGTATAGATCGAGGGACAGGGTCCTACAATGAGCAGTTCTTC.